The 10 T cell receptor beta chains given below trace back to one sample, sequenced in a study of T cell changes during pregnancy in multiple sclerosis. TCRdb's copy holds only in-frame clones and misses some; the assay was immunoSEQ multiplex PCR. The sample contains fewer than 100,000 clones, roughly 90% of which appear only once. The sample in question was peripheral blood, obtained before pregnancy. The receptors were sampled from a female donor with multiple sclerosis, enrolled in a pregnancy study.

A single count supports this clone. J is TRBJ1-6 and V is TRBV4-1, with D perhaps matching TRBD1 (6 bases). Looked up from germline, CDR1 is MGHRA and CDR2 is YSYEKL. CDR3 length equals 14 residues. V lost 6 bases to trimming and J lost 9 bases, with 15 bases between them. CDR3: CASSLQGEGSPLHF. The CDR3 DNA sequence: TGCGCCAGCAGTCTACAGGGAGAAGGTTCACCCCTCCACTTT.

The chain couples TRBV4-3 to TRBJ1-4; 8 bases fit TRBD1. The germline CDR1 and CDR2 sequences are LGHNA and YSLEER. CDR3 length: 15 amino acids. The V gene end was trimmed by 4 bases and the J gene end by 6 bases; junction bases not matched to a gene: 7. The CDR3 nucleotides read TGCGCCAGCAGCCCCCAGGCAGGGGGCTATGAAAAACTGTTTTTT. It specifies CASSPQAGGYEKLFF.

The V and J genes are TRBV5-1 and TRBJ1-2; perhaps TRBD1 as D (5 bases). V gave up 0 bases and J gave up 2 bases, with 8 bases separating them. This CDR3 spans 14 amino acids. Germline CDR1 and CDR2: SGHRS and YFSETQ. The CDR3: CASSLEGLNYGYTF. CDR3 coding DNA: TGCGCCAGCAGCTTGGAGGGACTCAACTATGGCTACACCTTC. Together with reference TRBV5-1 and TRBJ1-2, the CDR3 gives the full variable domain: KAGVTQTPRYLIKTRGQQVTLSCSPISGHRSVSWYQQTPGQGLQFLFEYFSETQRNKGNFPGRFSGRQFSNSRSEMNVSTLELGDSALYLCASSLEGLNYGYTFGSGTRLTVV.

This clone appeared a single time. The chain recombines TRBV4-1 with TRBJ1-1, with D unresolved. Germline V gene sequence: CDR1 MGHRA, CDR2 YSYEKL. The V end was cut by 4 bases, the J end by 0 bases, with 15 bases between. The CDR3 has 16 residues. CDR3 nucleotides: TGCGCCAGCAGCCCGTCGCCGGGGATGGTGAACACTGAAGCTTTCTTT. This translates into CASSPSPGMVNTEAFF.

The CDR3 nucleotides read TGCGCCAGCAGCTTGGAACAGGTTAACACCGGGGAGCTGTTTTTT. Amino acid sequence: CASSLEQVNTGELFF. The V gene is TRBV5-1, the J gene TRBJ2-2; the D gene is possibly TRBD1 (5 bases). The CDR3 has 15 amino acids. CDR1 is SGHRS and CDR2 is YFSETQ in the germline V gene. With 0 bases removed from V and 2 bases from J, the gap between germline ends came to 8 bases.

This chain uses TRBV7-2 with TRBJ1-1; D is unresolved. From germline, CDR1 is SGHTA and CDR2 FQGNSA. The CDR3 consists of 12 residues. V dropped 4 bases and J dropped 4 bases, with 7 bases sitting between them. CDR3: CASSSLRTEAFF. In nucleotides, the CDR3 is TGTGCCAGCAGCTCCCTCCGCACTGAAGCTTTCTTT.

This chain links TRBV5-5 with TRBJ2-7, with a weak D call TRBD2 (6 bases). In germline, CDR1 is SGHKS, CDR2 YYEKEE (reference sequence). Between the trimmed V and J ends, which lost 0 bases and 4 bases, there was a span of 11 bases. CDR3 size: 14 residues. CDR3 region: CASSLAAAGYEQYF. DNA of the CDR3: TGTGCCAGCAGCTTGGCCGCGGCGGGGTACGAGCAGTACTTC.

V and J are TRBV5-4 and TRBJ2-3; TRBD2 matches at 12 bases. After removal of 4 bases from V and 1 base from J, the junction contained 10 bases not matched to a gene. Germline lookup yields CDR1 SGHNT and CDR2 YYREEE (reference sequence). The CDR3 spans 18 residues. The CDR3 sequence is CASSIPTSGGRGTDTQYF. The CDR3 DNA reads as TGTGCCAGCAGCATCCCGACTAGCGGGGGACGCGGCACAGATACGCAGTATTTT.

The chain carries TRBV19 and TRBJ1-4, with 7 bases aligning to TRBD1. Germline V lookup: CDR1 LNHDA, CDR2 SQIVND (reference sequence). This CDR3 contains 13 residues. Unmatched junction bases numbered 2, after V lost 3 bases and J lost 7 bases. In DNA, the CDR3 is TGTGCCAGTAGTATCAGGGGGAGTGAAAAACTGTTTTTT. Encoded protein: CASSIRGSEKLFF.

The chain couples TRBV28 to TRBJ1-2; D is ambiguous. CDR3 length: 15 residues. Germline CDR1 reads MDHEN; CDR2 reads SYDVKM. V lost 1 base, J lost 4 bases, and 13 bases lay in between. CDR3 residues: CASSLLHTISYGYTF. CDR3 coding DNA: TGTGCCAGCAGTTTATTGCACACTATCTCCTATGGCTACACCTTC.